This TCR beta chain is from a study of cytomegalovirus exposure and HLA in healthy donors. Notes on the study in general: HLA alleles showed associations with around 15,000 TCR beta sequences in a later analysis, at a 0.05 false discovery rate.

Germline V gene lookup returns CDR1 LGHNA and CDR2 YSLEER. The junction had 7 bases not matched to a gene; V was cut back by 5 bases and J by 6 bases. This CDR3 has 14 residues. Use of 60 Vbeta and 13 Jbeta primers characterized the PCR. Sequenced by immunoSEQ multiplex PCR; TCRdb stores in-frame clones only, minus some. This table has more than 55,000 clones, 65% to 90% appearing once. By proportion, this clone is medium-sized (0.01 to 0.1%). Its antigen is undetermined. The sequence derives from a human donor in good health. The V and J genes are TRBV4-3 and TRBJ1-1, with 9 nucleotides matching TRBD1. Material: PBMCs. CDR3: CASSYTGGRSEAFF. CDR3 sequence (DNA): TGCGCCAGCAGCTACACAGGGGGCCGGTCTGAAGCTTTCTTT.